This TCR beta chain appears in the sequencing data of a study of cytomegalovirus exposure and HLA in healthy donors. In regard to this clone: The antigen is undetermined.

The PCR ran on 60 Vbeta and 13 Jbeta primers. Authors' analysis steps: Later analysis identified tens of millions of unique TCR beta chains, 9 million to 12 million shared. Data came from immunoSEQ multiplex PCR; TCRdb stores just in-frame clones and leaves some out. Clone size and the V and J calls come from that table; the DNA yielded D and trimming. The sample yields 85,000 to 130,000 clones, 76% seen once. Germline CDR1 reads SGHVS; CDR2 reads FQNEAQ. V trimming: 3 bases; J trimming: 0 bases; junction bases outside the gene matches: 2. The CDR3 contains 15 residues. Findings of the study overall: As a later analysis showed, several of the most significant clusters appeared to be linked to common viral pathogens. In an earlier analysis, about 90% or about 30%: the productive usage of most TCR beta V segments. There were around 160 TCR beta chains listed as cytomegalovirus-associated.

This rearrangement joins TRBV7-8 to TRBJ2-5; TRBD2 matches 9 bases. Sequencing input: PBMCs. The source is a woman aged 45-65 years in good health and CMV-seropositive. The CDR3 loop is CASSLTSGDQETQYF. Written as DNA, the CDR3 is TGTGCCAGCAGCTTGACTAGCGGAGACCAAGAGACCCAGTACTTC. The full variable domain, its missing parts supplied by reference TRBV7-8 and TRBJ2-5, is GAGVSQSPRYKVAKRGQDVALRCDPISGHVSLFWYQQALGQGPEFLTYFQNEAQLDKSGLPSDRFFAERPEGSVSTLKIQRTQQEDSAVYLCASSLTSGDQETQYFGPGTRLLVL.